A single count supports the clone carrying this TCR beta chain. Its antigen is still unknown. These data are taken from a study of T cell responses to AZD1222 COVID-19 vaccine. The CDR3 loop spans 13 amino acids. The V and J ends lost 6 bases and 1 base respectively, with 9 bases between them. Germline V CDR1 and CDR2: LGHNT, FRNRAP. Measured with immunoSEQ multiplex PCR; TCRdb has only the in-frame clones, and not every one. This table has under 200,000 clones, 91% appearing once. Regarding the study as a whole: Just 5 to 7 AZD1222 recipients were seropositive at baseline. The repertoires were collected only after the peak T cell response.

This sample comprised peripheral blood, obtained on day 0 of AZD1222 vaccination. The receptor's source is an adult in good health. V is TRBV12-5 and J is TRBJ1-1; D is undetermined. The CDR3 bases are TGTGCTAGTGGAGGGCTTAGGAACACTGAAGCTTTCTTT. This sequence encodes CASGGLRNTEAFF.